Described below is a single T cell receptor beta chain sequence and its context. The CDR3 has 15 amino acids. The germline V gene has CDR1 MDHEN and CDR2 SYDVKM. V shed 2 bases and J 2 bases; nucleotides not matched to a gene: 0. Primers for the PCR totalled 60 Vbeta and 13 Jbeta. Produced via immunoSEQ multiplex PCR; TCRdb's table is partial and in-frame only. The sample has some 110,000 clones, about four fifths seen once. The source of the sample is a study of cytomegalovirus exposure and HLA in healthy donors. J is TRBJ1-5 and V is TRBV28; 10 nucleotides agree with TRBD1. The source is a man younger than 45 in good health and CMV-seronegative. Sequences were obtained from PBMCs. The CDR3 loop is CASSLGTGGNQPQHF. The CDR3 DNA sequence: TGTGCCAGCAGTTTAGGGACAGGGGGCAATCAGCCCCAGCATTTT.